This entry describes one T cell receptor (beta chain). Antigen: not known. Produced via immunoSEQ multiplex PCR; TCRdb's table is partial and in-frame only. The table has 150,000 to 200,000 clones, 85% seen once. The donors were members of the validation cohort comprising about 130 subjects, separate from the approximately 710-subject first cohort. This record comes from a study of cytomegalovirus exposure and HLA in healthy donors. Study context: In a later analysis, it was reported that the roughly 120 validation repertoires had been produced on the same platform as the roughly 700 repertoires belonging to the first cohort.

V was pared by 6 bases and J by 2 bases, with 29 bases between. Germline V lookup: CDR1 MNHGY, CDR2 SVAAGI. There are 19 residues in the CDR3. Findings of the study overall: Among TCR sequences, most were rare, though some public TCRs appeared in many donors.

The TCR sequence derives from a young man in good health and CMV-seropositive. This sequence joins TRBV6-9 and TRBJ2-7; perhaps TRBD1 as D (5 bases). Sequencing used PBMCs. The CDR3 protein is CASSQSKTPPQGFAYEQYF. DNA for the CDR3: TGTGCCAGCAGCCAATCAAAAACCCCCCCGCAGGGTTTCGCCTACGAGCAGTACTTC.